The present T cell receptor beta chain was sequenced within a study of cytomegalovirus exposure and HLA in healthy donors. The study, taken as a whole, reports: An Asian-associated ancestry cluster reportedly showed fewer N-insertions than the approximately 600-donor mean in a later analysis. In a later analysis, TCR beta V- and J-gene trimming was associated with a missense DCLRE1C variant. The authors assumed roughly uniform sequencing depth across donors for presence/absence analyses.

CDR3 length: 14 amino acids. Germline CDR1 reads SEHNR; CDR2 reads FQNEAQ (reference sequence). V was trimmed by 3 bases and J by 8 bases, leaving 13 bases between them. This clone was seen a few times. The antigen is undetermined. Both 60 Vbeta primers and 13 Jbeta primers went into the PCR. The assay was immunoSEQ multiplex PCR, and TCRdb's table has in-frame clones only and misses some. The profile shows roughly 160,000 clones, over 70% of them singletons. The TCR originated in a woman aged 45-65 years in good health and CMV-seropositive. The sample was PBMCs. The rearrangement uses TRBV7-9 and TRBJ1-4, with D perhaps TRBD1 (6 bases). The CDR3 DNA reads TGTGCCAGCAGCTTGTTCAGGGGAAAAGAAAAACTGTTTTTT. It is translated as CASSLFRGKEKLFF.